Following are 14 T cell receptor beta chains from one sample sequenced in a study of T cell repertoires in cytomegalovirus infection. From the reads, TCRdb called clonotypes with MiXCR, one entry per CDR3 protein. There are fewer than 950,000 distinct CDR3 sequences in the sample; approximately 32% occur only once, and over 10% lies in the top ten. Their antigens are not known. The sample was cultured CD8+ T cells from PBMCs, taken from culture after CMV antigen stimulation. These receptors all come from a human donor in good health (CMV status not recorded). Some clones in this sample may be carry-over from other donors' samples.

V is TRBV19 and J is TRBJ2-1; 8 bases agree with TRBD1. V trimming: 5 bases; J trimming: 1 base; junction bases outside the gene matches: 7. In germline, CDR1 is LNHDA, CDR2 SQIVND (reference sequence). The CDR3 has 16 residues. CDR3 bases: TGTGCCAGTAGTCTGAACCGGGACAGGTCCTACAATGAGCAGTTCTTC. Residues: CASSLNRDRSYNEQFF.

This chain joins TRBV15 and TRBJ1-1, with no clear D. V lost 1 base and J 4 bases, leaving 10 bases between the germline ends. The CDR3 is made up of 14 amino acids. Looked up from germline, CDR1 is LNHNV and CDR2 is YYDKDF (reference sequence). CDR3 sequence reads: CATSRGQLFTEAFF. CDR3 sequence (DNA): TGTGCCACCAGCAGAGGCCAACTTTTCACTGAAGCTTTCTTT.

This chain connects TRBV4-1 to TRBJ2-7; 10 bases match TRBD1. V shed 1 base, J shed 6 bases, and the junction held 27 bases outside the gene matches. This CDR3 spans 22 amino acids. Germline V gene sequence: CDR1 MGHRA, CDR2 YSYEKL. For the CDR3, the DNA is TGCGCCAGCAGCCAAGTGAGGGGAGGGGACAGGGGACCAGGCCCGACCCCGATCGAGCAGTACGTC. It specifies CASSQVRGGDRGPGPTPIEQYV.

The CDR3 DNA is TGTGCCAGCAGTCCTACAGGGGGACGGGAAAAACTGTTTTTT. It yields the protein CASSPTGGREKLFF. The chain carries TRBV6-5 and TRBJ1-4; 8 nucleotides agree with TRBD1. Germline V gives CDR1 MNHEY, CDR2 SVGAGI. Unmatched junction bases numbered 7, after V lost 5 bases and J lost 8 bases. The CDR3 has 14 residues.

This clonotype was counted many times. The CDR3 DNA reads as TGTGCCAGCAGCCGAGAAATGAACACTGAAGCTTTCTTT. Its protein is CASSREMNTEAFF. This rearrangement joins TRBV7-3 to TRBJ1-1; D ambiguous. This CDR3 has 13 amino acids. Trimming took 5 bases from V and 0 from J, leaving 7 bases between them. Germline V gives CDR1 SGHTA, CDR2 FQGTGA.

This rearrangement joins TRBV7-2 to TRBJ2-7; 13 bases line up with TRBD2. Germline values: CDR1 SGHTA, CDR2 FQGNSA. This CDR3 comprises 15 residues. Trimming at V came to 5 bases and at J to 6 bases, leaving 7 bases not matched to a gene. In nucleotides, the CDR3 is TGTGCCAGCAGCAGGACTAGCGGGGGACTCCGCGAGCAGTACTTC. This codes for CASSRTSGGLREQYF. Full variable domain (rest looked up from reference TRBV7-2 and TRBJ2-7): GAGVSQSPSNKVTEKGKDVELRCDPISGHTALYWYRQSLGQGLEFLIYFQGNSAPDKSGLPSDRFSAERTGGSVSTLTIQRTQQEDSAVYLCASSRTSGGLREQYFGPGTRLTVT.

The sample holds one count of this clonotype. This chain joins TRBV13 and TRBJ1-1; the match to TRBD1 covers 7 bases. The ends lost 5 bases at V and 3 bases at J; junction bases unmatched: 9. Per germline, CDR1 PRHDT and CDR2 FYEKMQ (reference sequence). The CDR3 is made up of 15 amino acids. Here the CDR3 reads CASSPDPGTDTEAFF. CDR3 in DNA: TGTGCCAGCAGCCCCGATCCCGGGACAGACACTGAAGCTTTCTTT.

The rearrangement uses TRBV10-3 and TRBJ2-3, with TRBD1 matching 7 bases. Germline V CDR1 and CDR2: ENHRY, SYGVKD. The J segment lost 1 base and the V segment lost 3 bases, leaving 7 bases of the junction unmatched. This CDR3 is built from 16 residues. Here the CDR3 DNA reads TGTGCCATCAGTGATCTAGGGGGCGCCGGCACAGATACGCAGTATTTT. Protein: CAISDLGGAGTDTQYF.

The chain links TRBV6-4 to TRBJ2-1, with TRBD2 as a possible D gene (5 bases). The germline V gene has CDR1 MRHNA and CDR2 SNTAGT. The CDR3 is 11 amino acids. V was clipped by 10 bases and J by 9 bases, with 13 bases between them. The CDR3 DNA is TGTGCCACCGCCTTAGGGAGTGAGCAGTTCTTC. Amino acids: CATALGSEQFF.

This clonotype was picked up many times. This sequence joins TRBV7-2 and TRBJ2-5; 10 bases are a match to TRBD2. The germline V gene has CDR1 SGHTA and CDR2 FQGNSA. The CDR3 has 18 amino acids. Trimming removed 6 bases from V and 5 bases from J; junction bases left unmatched: 18. The CDR3 is CASRSGVSLAGARETQYF. The CDR3, as DNA: TGTGCCAGCAGATCCGGTGTTAGTCTAGCGGGGGCACGGGAGACCCAGTACTTC. Filled out from reference TRBV7-2 and TRBJ2-5, the complete variable domain reads GAGVSQSPSNKVTEKGKDVELRCDPISGHTALYWYRQSLGQGLEFLIYFQGNSAPDKSGLPSDRFSAERTGGSVSTLTIQRTQQEDSAVYLCASRSGVSLAGARETQYFGPGTRLLVL.

This clonotype occurred many times. The genes are TRBV7-2 and TRBJ2-1; D unresolved. CDR1 is SGHTA, CDR2 FQGNSA, per germline. The CDR3 runs to 15 residues. Trimming removed 6 bases at V and 0 bases at J, with 12 bases between. In DNA form, the CDR3 reads TGTGCCAGCAGACCGATAGTGGCCTCCTACAATGAGCAGTTCTTC. It specifies CASRPIVASYNEQFF.

This clonotype has more than one count but fewer than ten. This chain joins TRBV11-3 and TRBJ2-1, with 14 bases identical to TRBD2. The V gene end was trimmed by 3 bases and the J gene end by 4 bases; junction bases not matched to a gene: 8. CDR1 is SGHNT and CDR2 is YENEEA in the germline V gene. This CDR3 spans 18 amino acids. The CDR3 DNA reads as TGTGCCAGCAGCTTCGGGACTAGCGGGGGCGCGTGGTACAATGAGCAGTTCTTC. Translation: CASSFGTSGGAWYNEQFF. The complete variable domain, with remaining parts taken from reference TRBV11-3 and TRBJ2-1, reads EAGVVQSPRYKIIEKKQPVAFWCNPISGHNTLYWYLQNLGQGPELLIRYENEEAVDDSQLPKDRFSAERLKGVDSTLKIQPAELGDSAVYLCASSFGTSGGAWYNEQFFGPGTRLTVL.

The table lists this clonotype with a few counts. The genes are TRBV12-3 or TRBV12-4 and TRBJ2-2, with D perhaps TRBD1 or TRBD2 (6 bases each). Trimming left V 1 base short and J 5 bases short, with 14 bases between. The CDR3 loop spans 16 amino acids. The CDR3 reads CASSLEGGPATGELFF. The CDR3 bases are TGTGCCAGCAGTTTAGAAGGGGGGCCGGCGACCGGGGAGCTGTTTTTT.

This clonotype was counted many times. This chain links TRBV6-1 with TRBJ1-5; 7 nucleotides align to TRBD1. In germline, CDR1 is MNHNS, CDR2 SASEGT. The V segment lost 3 bases and the J segment 9 bases; nucleotides outside the gene matches: 17. This CDR3 is built from 17 residues. As DNA, the CDR3 is TGTGCCAGCAGTGAGCCTCCCCAGGGGGTCTTAGTGTGGCCCCAGCATTTT. Its protein product is CASSEPPQGVLVWPQHF.